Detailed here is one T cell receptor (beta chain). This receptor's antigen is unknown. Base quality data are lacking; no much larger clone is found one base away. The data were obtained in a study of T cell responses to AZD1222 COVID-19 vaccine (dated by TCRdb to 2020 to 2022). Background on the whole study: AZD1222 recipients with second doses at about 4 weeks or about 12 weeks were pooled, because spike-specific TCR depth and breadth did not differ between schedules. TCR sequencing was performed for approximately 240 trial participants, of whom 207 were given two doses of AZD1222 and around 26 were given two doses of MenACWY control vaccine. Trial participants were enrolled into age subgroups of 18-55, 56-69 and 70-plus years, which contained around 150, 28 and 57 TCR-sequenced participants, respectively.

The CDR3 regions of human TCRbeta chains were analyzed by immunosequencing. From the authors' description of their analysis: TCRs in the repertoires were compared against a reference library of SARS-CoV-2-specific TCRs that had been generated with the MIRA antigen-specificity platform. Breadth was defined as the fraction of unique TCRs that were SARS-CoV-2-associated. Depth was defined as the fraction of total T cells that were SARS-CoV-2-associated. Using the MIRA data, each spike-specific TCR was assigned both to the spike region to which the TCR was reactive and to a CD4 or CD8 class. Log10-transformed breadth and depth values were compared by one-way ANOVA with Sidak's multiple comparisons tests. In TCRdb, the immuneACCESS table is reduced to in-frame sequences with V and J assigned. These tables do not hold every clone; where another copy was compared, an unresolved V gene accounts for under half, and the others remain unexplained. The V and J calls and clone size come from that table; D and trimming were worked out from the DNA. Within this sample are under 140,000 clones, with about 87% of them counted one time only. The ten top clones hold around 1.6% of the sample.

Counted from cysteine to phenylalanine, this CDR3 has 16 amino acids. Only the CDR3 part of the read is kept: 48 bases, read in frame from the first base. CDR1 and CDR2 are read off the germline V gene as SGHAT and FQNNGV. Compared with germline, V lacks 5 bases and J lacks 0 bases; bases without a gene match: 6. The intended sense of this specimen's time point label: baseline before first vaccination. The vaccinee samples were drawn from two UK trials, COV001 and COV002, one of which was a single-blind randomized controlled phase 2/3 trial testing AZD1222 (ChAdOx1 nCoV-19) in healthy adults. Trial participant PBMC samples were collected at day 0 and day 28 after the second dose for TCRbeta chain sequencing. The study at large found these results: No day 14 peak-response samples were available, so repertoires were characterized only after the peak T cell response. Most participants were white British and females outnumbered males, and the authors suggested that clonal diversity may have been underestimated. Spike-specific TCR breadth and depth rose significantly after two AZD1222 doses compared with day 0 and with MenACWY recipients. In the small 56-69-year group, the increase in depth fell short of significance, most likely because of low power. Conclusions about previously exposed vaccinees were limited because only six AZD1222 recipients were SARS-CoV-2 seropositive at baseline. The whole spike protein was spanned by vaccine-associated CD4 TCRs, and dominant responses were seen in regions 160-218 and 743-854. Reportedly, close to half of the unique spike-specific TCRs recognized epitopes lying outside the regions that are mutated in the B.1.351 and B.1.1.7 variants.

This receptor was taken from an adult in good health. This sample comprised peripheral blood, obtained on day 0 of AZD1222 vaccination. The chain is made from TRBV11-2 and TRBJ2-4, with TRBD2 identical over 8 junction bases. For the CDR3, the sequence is CASSQRGPLAKNIQYF. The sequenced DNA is TGTGCCAGCAGCCAGCGGGGGCCCTTAGCCAAAAACATTCAGTACTTC.